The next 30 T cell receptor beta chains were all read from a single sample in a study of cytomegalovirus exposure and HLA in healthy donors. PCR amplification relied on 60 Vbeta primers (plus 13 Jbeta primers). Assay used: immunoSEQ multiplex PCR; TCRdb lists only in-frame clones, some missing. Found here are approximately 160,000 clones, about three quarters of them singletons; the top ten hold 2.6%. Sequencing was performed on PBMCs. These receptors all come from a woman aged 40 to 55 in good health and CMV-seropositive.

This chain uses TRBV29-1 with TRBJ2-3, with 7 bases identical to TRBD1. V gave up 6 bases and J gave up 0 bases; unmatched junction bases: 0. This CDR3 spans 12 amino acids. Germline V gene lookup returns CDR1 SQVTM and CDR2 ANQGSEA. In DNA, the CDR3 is TGCAGCGTACAGGGGAGCACAGATACGCAGTATTTT. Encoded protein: CSVQGSTDTQYF.

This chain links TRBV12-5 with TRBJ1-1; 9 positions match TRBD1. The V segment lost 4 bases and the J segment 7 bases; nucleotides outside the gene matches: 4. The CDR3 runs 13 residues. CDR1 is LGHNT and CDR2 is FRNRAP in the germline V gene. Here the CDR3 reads CASGWDRAGEAFF. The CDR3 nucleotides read TGTGCTAGTGGTTGGGACAGGGCGGGTGAAGCTTTCTTT.

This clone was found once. Here the CDR3 reads CASSPQASPTKNIQYF. CDR3 in DNA: TGTGCCAGCAGCCCACAAGCGAGTCCAACCAAAAACATTCAGTACTTC. The chain has TRBV9 and TRBJ2-4; D call uncertain. From germline, CDR1 is SGDLS and CDR2 YYNGEE. The CDR3 is made up of 16 amino acids. V lost 4 bases to trimming and J lost 2 bases, with 16 bases between them. Complete variable domain (other parts from reference TRBV9 and TRBJ2-4): DSGVTQTPKHLITATGQRVTLRCSPRSGDLSVYWYQQSLDQGLQFLIQYYNGEERAKGNILERFSAQQFPDLHSELNLSSLELGDSALYFCASSPQASPTKNIQYFGAGTRLSVL.

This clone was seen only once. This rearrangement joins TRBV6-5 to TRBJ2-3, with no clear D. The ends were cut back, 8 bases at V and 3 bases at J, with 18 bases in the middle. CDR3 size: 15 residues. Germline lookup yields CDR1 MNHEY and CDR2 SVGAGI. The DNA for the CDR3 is TGTGCCAGCTCCCCCCTCGGAGCGAGAACAGATACGCAGTATTTT. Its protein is CASSPLGARTDTQYF.

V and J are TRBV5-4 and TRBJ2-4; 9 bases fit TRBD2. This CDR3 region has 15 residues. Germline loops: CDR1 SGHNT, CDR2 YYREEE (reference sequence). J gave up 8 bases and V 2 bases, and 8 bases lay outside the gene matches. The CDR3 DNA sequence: TGTGCCAGCAGCTTATTTAGCGGGAGTGGGGACATTCAGTACTTC. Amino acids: CASSLFSGSGDIQYF. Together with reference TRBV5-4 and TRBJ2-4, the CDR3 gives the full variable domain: ETGVTQSPTHLIKTRGQQVTLRCSSQSGHNTVSWYQQALGQGPQFIFQYYREEENGRGNFPPRFSGLQFPNYSSELNVNALELDDSALYLCASSLFSGSGDIQYFGAGTRLSVL.

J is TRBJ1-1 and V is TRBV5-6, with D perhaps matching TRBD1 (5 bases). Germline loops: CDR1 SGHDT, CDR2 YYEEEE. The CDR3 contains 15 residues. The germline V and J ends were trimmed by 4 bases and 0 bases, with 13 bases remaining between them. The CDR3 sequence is CASSRGKLMNTEAFF. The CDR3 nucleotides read TGTGCCAGCAGCCGGGGGAAACTTATGAACACTGAAGCTTTCTTT.

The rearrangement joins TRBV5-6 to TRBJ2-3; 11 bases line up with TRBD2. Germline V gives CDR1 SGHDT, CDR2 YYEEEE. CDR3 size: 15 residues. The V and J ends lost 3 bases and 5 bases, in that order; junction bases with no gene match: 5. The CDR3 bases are TGTGCCAGCAGCTCTTTAGCGGGAGGGGGAGATACGCAGTATTTT. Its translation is CASSSLAGGGDTQYF.

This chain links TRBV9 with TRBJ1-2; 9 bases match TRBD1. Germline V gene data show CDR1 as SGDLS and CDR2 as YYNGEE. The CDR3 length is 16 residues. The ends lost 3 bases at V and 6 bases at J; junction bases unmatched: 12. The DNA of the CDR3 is TGTGCCAGCAGCGCGACCACAGGGGGCGTACCCGATGGCTACACCTTC. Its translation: CASSATTGGVPDGYTF.

Here the CDR3 reads CASKETDIQAYGYTF. The DNA of the CDR3 is TGTGCCAGCAAAGAAACGGACATCCAGGCCTATGGCTACACCTTC. This chain links TRBV19 with TRBJ1-2; perhaps TRBD1 as D (5 bases). V was pared by 9 bases and J by 4 bases, with 21 bases between. This CDR3 has 15 amino acids. In germline, CDR1 is LNHDA, CDR2 SQIVND (reference sequence).

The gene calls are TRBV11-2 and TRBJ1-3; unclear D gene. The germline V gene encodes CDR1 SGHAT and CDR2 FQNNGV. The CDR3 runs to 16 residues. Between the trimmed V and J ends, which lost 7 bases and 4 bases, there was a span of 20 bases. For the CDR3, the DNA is TGTGCCAGCACCGAATATACTGGGAGCTCGGGAAACACCATATATTTT. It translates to CASTEYTGSSGNTIYF.

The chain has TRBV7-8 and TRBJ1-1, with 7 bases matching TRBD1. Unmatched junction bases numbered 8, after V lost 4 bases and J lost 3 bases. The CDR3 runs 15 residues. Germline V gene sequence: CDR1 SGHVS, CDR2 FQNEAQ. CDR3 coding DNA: TGTGCCAGCAGCTACCTGGACAGGTCGTACACTGAAGCTTTCTTT. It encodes CASSYLDRSYTEAFF.

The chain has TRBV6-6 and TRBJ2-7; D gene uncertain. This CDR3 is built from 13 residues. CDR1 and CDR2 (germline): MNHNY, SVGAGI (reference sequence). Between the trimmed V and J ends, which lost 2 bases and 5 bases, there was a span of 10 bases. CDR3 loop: CASSYDARNEQYF. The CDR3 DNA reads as TGTGCCAGCAGTTACGACGCCAGGAACGAGCAGTACTTC.

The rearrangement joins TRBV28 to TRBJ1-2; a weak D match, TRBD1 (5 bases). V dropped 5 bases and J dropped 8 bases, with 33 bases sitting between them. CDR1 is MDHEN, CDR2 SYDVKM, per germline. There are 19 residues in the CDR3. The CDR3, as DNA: TGTGCCAGCAGTACCCTGGGGCTCTTTGACTCGCCATGGACCCAGGGCTACACCTTC. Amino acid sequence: CASSTLGLFDSPWTQGYTF.

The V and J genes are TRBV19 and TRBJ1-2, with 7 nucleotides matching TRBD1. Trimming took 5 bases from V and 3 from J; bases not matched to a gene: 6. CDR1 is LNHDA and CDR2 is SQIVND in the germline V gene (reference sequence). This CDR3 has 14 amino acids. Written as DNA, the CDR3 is TGTGCCAGTAGTGAAACCGGGACAGACTATGGCTACACCTTC. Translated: CASSETGTDYGYTF.

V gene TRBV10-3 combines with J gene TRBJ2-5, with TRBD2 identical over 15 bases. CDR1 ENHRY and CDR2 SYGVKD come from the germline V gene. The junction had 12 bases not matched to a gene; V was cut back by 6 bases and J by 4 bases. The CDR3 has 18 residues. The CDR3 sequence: CAISILWTSGGARETQYF. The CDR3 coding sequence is TGTGCCATCAGCATCTTATGGACTAGCGGGGGGGCGAGAGAGACCCAGTACTTC.

CDR3 region: CASSYVQAPTNYGYTF. Here the CDR3 DNA reads TGTGCCAGCAGTTACGTGCAGGCGCCGACTAACTATGGCTACACCTTC. The rearrangement links TRBV6-6 to TRBJ1-2; D uncertain. CDR3 length: 16 amino acids. The ends were cut back, 2 bases at V and 0 bases at J, with 13 bases in the middle. Germline V CDR1 and CDR2: MNHNY, SVGAGI (reference sequence).

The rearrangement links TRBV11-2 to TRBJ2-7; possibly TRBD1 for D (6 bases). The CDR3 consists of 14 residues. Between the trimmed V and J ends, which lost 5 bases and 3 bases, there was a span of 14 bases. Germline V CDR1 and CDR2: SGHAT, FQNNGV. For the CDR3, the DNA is TGTGCCAGCAGCCAGGGGACATCTCTCTACGAGCAGTACTTC. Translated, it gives CASSQGTSLYEQYF.

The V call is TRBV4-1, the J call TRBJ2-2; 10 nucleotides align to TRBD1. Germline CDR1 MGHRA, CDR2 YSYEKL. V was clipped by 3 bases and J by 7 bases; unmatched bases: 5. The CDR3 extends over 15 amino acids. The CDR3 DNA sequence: TGCGCCAGCAGCCACCTGACAGGGGGCGGCGGGGAGCTGTTTTTT. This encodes CASSHLTGGGGELFF.

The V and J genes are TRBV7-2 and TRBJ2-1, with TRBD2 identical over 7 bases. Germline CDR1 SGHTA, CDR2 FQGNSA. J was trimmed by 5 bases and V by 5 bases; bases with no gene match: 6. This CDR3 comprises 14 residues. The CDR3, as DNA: TGTGCCAGCAGCCCCAGCGGGACCCACAATGAGCAGTTCTTC. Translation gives CASSPSGTHNEQFF.

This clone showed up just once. In DNA, the CDR3 is TGCGCCAGCAGCCAAGGGTTTCCGGGACTAGCGGGGATGAACACCGGGGAGCTGTTTTTT. Its protein product is CASSQGFPGLAGMNTGELFF. J is TRBJ2-2 and V is TRBV4-1; 13 bases agree with TRBD2. CDR1 and CDR2 from the germline V gene are MGHRA and YSYEKL. The V gene end was trimmed by 1 base and the J gene end by 1 base; junction bases not matched to a gene: 9. This CDR3 spans 20 amino acids.

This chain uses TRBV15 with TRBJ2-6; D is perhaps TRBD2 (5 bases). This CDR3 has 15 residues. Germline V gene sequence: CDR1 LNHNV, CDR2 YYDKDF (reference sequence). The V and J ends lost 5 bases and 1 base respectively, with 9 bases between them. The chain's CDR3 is CATSASGSGANVLTF. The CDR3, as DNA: TGTGCCACCAGCGCTTCGGGGTCTGGGGCCAACGTCCTGACTTTC.

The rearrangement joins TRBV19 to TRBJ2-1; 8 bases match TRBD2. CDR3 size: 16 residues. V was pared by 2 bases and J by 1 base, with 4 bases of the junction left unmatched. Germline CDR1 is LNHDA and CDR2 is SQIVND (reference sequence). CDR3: CASSIYSGESYNEQFF. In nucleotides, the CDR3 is TGTGCCAGTAGTATATATAGCGGGGAGTCCTACAATGAGCAGTTCTTC.

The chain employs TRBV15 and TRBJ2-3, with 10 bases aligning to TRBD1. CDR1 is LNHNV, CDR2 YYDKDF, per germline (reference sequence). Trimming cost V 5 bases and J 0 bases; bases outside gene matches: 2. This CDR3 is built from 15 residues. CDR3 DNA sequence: TGTGCCACCAGCTGGGACAGGGGTAGCACAGATACGCAGTATTTT. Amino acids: CATSWDRGSTDTQYF.

CDR3 in DNA: TGCGCCAGCAGCCAACTTGCAGGATATCACAATGAGCAGTTCTTC. It yields the protein CASSQLAGYHNEQFF. The chain carries TRBV4-3 and TRBJ2-1; no definite D call. The CDR3 is 15 amino acids. The germline gives CDR1 LGHNA, CDR2 YSLEER. V shed 2 bases and J shed 5 bases, with 13 bases lying between them.

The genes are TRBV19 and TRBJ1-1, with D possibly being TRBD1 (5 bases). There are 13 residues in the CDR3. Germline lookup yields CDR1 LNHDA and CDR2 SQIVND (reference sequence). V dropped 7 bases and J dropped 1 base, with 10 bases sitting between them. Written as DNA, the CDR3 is TGTGCCAGTAAGCCTCAGGGGAACACTGAAGCTTTCTTT. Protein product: CASKPQGNTEAFF.

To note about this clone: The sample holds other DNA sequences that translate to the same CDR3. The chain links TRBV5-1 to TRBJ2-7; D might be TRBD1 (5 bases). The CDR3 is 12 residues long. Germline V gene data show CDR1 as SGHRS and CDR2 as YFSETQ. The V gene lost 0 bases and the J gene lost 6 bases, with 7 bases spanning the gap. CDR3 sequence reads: CASSLGGSEQYF. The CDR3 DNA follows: TGCGCCAGCAGCTTGGGGGGCTCCGAGCAGTACTTC.

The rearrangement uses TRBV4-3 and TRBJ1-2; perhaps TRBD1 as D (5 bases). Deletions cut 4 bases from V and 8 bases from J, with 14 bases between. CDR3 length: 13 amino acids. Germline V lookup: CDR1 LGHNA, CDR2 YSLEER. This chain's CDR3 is CASSPWGGEGYTF. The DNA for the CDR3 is TGCGCCAGCAGCCCATGGGGAGGGGAAGGCTACACCTTC.

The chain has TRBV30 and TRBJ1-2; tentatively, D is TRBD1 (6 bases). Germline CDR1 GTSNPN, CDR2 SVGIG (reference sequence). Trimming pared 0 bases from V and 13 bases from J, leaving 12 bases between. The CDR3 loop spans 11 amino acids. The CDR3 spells CAWSVAGAATF. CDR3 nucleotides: TGTGCCTGGAGTGTCGCGGGGGCAGCCACCTTC.

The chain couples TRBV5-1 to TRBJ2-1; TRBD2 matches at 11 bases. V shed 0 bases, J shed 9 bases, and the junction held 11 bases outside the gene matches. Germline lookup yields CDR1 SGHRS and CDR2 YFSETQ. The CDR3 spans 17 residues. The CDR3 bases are TGCGCCAGCAGCTTGGCCATAGCTAGCGGGAGGCAGGGTGAGCAGTTCTTC. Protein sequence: CASSLAIASGRQGEQFF.

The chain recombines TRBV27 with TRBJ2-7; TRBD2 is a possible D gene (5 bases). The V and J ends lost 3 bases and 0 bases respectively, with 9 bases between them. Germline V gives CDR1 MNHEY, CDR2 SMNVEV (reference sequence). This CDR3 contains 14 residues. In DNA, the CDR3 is TGTGCCAGCAGTTTGGGGAGTAGCTCCTACGAGCAGTACTTC. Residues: CASSLGSSSYEQYF.